Each of the 26 T cell receptor beta chains below was sequenced from the same sample in a study of read filtering for tumor transcriptome and immune sequencing. This library used around 400 ng RNA and molecular barcoded adaptors spanning alpha/delta and beta/gamma chains. TCRdb itself ran the reads through MiXCR, one entry per CDR3 protein. Among tens of thousands of distinct CDR3 sequences, about a fifth were seen once, and the ten largest hold roughly two fifths. Sequencing was carried out using a population of CD138-negative cells sorted from bone marrow. These receptors came from a donor aged 40 or older with multiple myeloma.

Remarks on this clonotype: Since a much larger clone is just one base distant, this may be a read error. The chain uses TRBV7-9 and TRBJ1-1; D not resolved. The germline V gene encodes CDR1 SEHNR and CDR2 FQNEAQ (reference sequence). This CDR3 region has 10 residues. The CDR3 spells CASSYTGAFF. The CDR3 nucleotides are TGTGCCAGCAGCTACACTGGAGCTTTCTTT.

There are many counts of this clonotype. V gene TRBV7-8 combines with J gene TRBJ2-1, with TRBD2 matching 13 bases. The germline V gene has CDR1 SGHVS and CDR2 FQNEAQ. The CDR3 is 15 amino acids. Trimming took 4 bases from V and 7 from J; bases not matched to a gene: 4. CDR3 region: CASSSGTSGINEQFF. CDR3 bases: TGTGCCAGCAGCTCCGGGACTAGCGGGATTAATGAGCAGTTCTTC.

The table lists this clonotype with many counts. This chain uses TRBV29-1 with TRBJ2-3; D unclear. The CDR3 runs 13 residues. Between the trimmed V and J ends, which lost 3 bases and 2 bases, there was a span of 9 bases. Germline CDR1 is SQVTM and CDR2 is ANQGSEA. The DNA of the CDR3 is TGCAGCGTTGACGGAATAATCACAGATACGCAGTATTTT. Translated: CSVDGIITDTQYF.

This clonotype was detected many times. The CDR3 here is CASSPLGVNSPLHF. The DNA for the CDR3 is TGTGCCAGCAGTCCGCTGGGGGTTAATTCACCCCTCCACTTT. V usage is TRBV28 and J usage is TRBJ1-6; maybe TRBD1 (5 bases). The CDR3 runs to 14 residues. Between the trimmed V and J ends, which lost 5 bases and 6 bases, there was a span of 11 bases. In germline, CDR1 is MDHEN, CDR2 SYDVKM.

At least ten counts were recorded for this clonotype. This chain uses TRBV20-1 with TRBJ2-3; D is undetermined. Germline V gene lookup returns CDR1 DFQATT and CDR2 SNEGSKA (reference sequence). The CDR3 is 16 residues long. V was trimmed by 0 bases and J by 6 bases, leaving 19 bases between them. DNA of the CDR3: TGCAGTGCTAGAGAGGGATTCGGGCAACGAGACGATACGCAGTATTTT. The encoded protein is CSAREGFGQRDDTQYF.

This clonotype was detected ten times or more. The genes are TRBV2 and TRBJ2-5; D unresolved. Germline-derived CDR1 and CDR2 are SNHLY and FYNNEI. Trimming took off 4 bases at V and 2 bases at J, with 8 bases between the two ends. The CDR3 is 13 amino acids. Written as DNA, the CDR3 is TGTGCCAGCAGTGTAGGAAGTCAAGAGACCCAGTACTTC. It codes for CASSVGSQETQYF.

This clonotype occurred once. A read error may be the cause here, since a much bigger clone is one base away. The chain uses TRBV7-8 and TRBJ2-5; D possibly corresponds to TRBD2 (5 bases). Per germline, CDR1 SGHVS and CDR2 FQNEAQ. V lost 1 base, J lost 5 bases, and 11 bases lay in between. This CDR3 spans 14 amino acids. The CDR3 DNA follows: TGTGCCAGCAGCTTAGGTAGCGAGCGGGAGACCCAGTACTTC. Translation: CASSLGSERETQYF.

The V and J genes are TRBV11-2 and TRBJ2-5; tentatively, D is TRBD1 (5 bases). Germline V gene sequence: CDR1 SGHAT, CDR2 FQNNGV. The CDR3 loop spans 14 amino acids. Trimming pared 5 bases from V and 3 bases from J, leaving 13 bases between. The CDR3 reads CASSRGHTKETQYF. DNA for the CDR3: TGTGCCAGCAGCCGTGGACATACCAAAGAGACCCAGTACTTC.

This clonotype has ten or more counts. The chain employs TRBV7-2 and TRBJ2-3; D unresolved. The germline V gene encodes CDR1 SGHTA and CDR2 FQGNSA. The length of the CDR3 is 13 residues. Trimming cost V 4 bases and J 4 bases, with 9 bases left between them. The CDR3 DNA sequence: TGTGCCAGCAGCTCAAGGAGATCAGATACGCAGTATTTT. It translates to CASSSRRSDTQYF.

The sample holds one count of this clonotype. This clone may be a read error of a much larger clone one base away. The conserved final phenylalanine or tryptophan is absent from the CDR3, which likely points to a read error. The chain employs TRBV28 and TRBJ1-5, with 7 bases fitting TRBD1. CDR1 is MDHEN and CDR2 is SYDVKM in the germline V gene. V was clipped by 9 bases and J by 6 bases; unmatched bases: 11. The CDR3 sequence is 14 residues long. CDR3 coding DNA: TGTGCCAGTGCATTAGAAGGGGGCGTTCAGCCCCAGCATTTA. Translating it yields CASALEGGVQPQHL.

This chain links TRBV19 with TRBJ1-2; D uncertain. V lost 5 bases, J lost 5 bases, and 9 bases lay in between. There are 12 residues in the CDR3. In germline, CDR1 is LNHDA, CDR2 SQIVND (reference sequence). CDR3 DNA: TGTGCCAGTAGTTTTCGAACTTATGGCTACACCTTC. It translates to CASSFRTYGYTF.

This clonotype occurred a few times. The rearrangement links TRBV24-1 to TRBJ2-1, with a possible D match to TRBD2 (5 bases). Germline lookup yields CDR1 KGHDR and CDR2 SFDVKD. V was trimmed by 4 bases and J by 10 bases, leaving 13 bases between them. This CDR3 contains 13 residues. CDR3 sequence: CATSERVRREQFF. CDR3 DNA: TGTGCCACCAGTGAGAGGGTTCGTCGGGAGCAGTTCTTC.

This clonotype has ten or more counts. The chain has TRBV20-1 and TRBJ2-2, with TRBD2 matching 11 bases. V was clipped by 5 bases and J by 3 bases; unmatched bases: 8. CDR3 length: 16 residues. CDR1 and CDR2 from the germline V gene are DFQATT and SNEGSKA (reference sequence). DNA of the CDR3: TGCAGTGCTGCGGGACTAGCGGACGCCGACACCGGGGAGCTGTTTTTT. Protein sequence: CSAAGLADADTGELFF.

With regard to this clonotype: This sequence may be a read error, since a much larger clone differs from it by one base. The DNA of the CDR3 is TGTGCCAGCAGCTTAAATTTCTTCGAGCAGTACTTC. This encodes CASSLNFFEQYF. J is TRBJ2-7 and V is TRBV11-2; D uncertain. CDR3 length: 12 residues. V gave up 2 bases and J gave up 6 bases, with 8 bases separating them. From germline, CDR1 is SGHAT and CDR2 FQNNGV.

This clonotype has ten or more counts. The rearrangement links TRBV28 to TRBJ1-2, with 10 nucleotides matching TRBD1. V gave up 6 bases and J gave up 3 bases; unmatched junction bases: 4. CDR1 and CDR2 from the germline V gene are MDHEN and SYDVKM. CDR3 length equals 14 residues. CDR3 region: CASRETGGDYGYTF. The DNA for the CDR3 is TGTGCCAGCAGGGAGACAGGGGGCGACTATGGCTACACCTTC.

This clonotype was counted between two and nine times. This sequence joins TRBV25-1 and TRBJ1-1; weak D call: TRBD1 (6 bases). V was trimmed by 4 bases and J by 5 bases, leaving 17 bases between them. The CDR3 runs 15 residues. Looked up from germline, CDR1 is MGHDK and CDR2 is SYGVNS. Here the CDR3 DNA reads TGTGCCAGCAGTGCCTGGGCAGGGGAGAGGACTGAAGCTTTCTTT. It yields the protein CASSAWAGERTEAFF. The full variable domain, its missing parts supplied by reference TRBV25-1 and TRBJ1-1, is EADIYQTPRYLVIGTGKKITLECSQTMGHDKMYWYQQDPGMELHLIHYSYGVNSTEKGDLSSESTVSRIRTEHFPLTLESARPSHTSQYLCASSAWAGERTEAFFGQGTRLTVV.

There are many counts of this clonotype. The chain couples TRBV11-1 to TRBJ2-7, with TRBD1 matching 9 bases. The CDR3 totals 15 residues. Germline V gene sequence: CDR1 SGHAT, CDR2 FQDESV (reference sequence). V shed 0 bases and J 4 bases; nucleotides not matched to a gene: 4. Here the CDR3 DNA reads TGTGCCAGCAGCTTAGCGACAGGGGGAAAATACGAGCAGTACTTC. This codes for CASSLATGGKYEQYF.

This clonotype was detected a few times. This could be a read error, since a much larger clone is one nucleotide away. The V and J genes are TRBV5-1 and TRBJ2-3, with 11 bases fitting TRBD2. CDR1 and CDR2 (germline): SGHRS, YFSETQ. The CDR3 totals 16 residues. V lost 3 bases to trimming and J lost 3 bases; unmatched junction nucleotides: 6. CDR3 DNA: TGCGCCAGCAGCTCGATCAGACTAGCGGGAACAGATACGCAGTATTTT. Translating gives CASSSIRLAGTDTQYF.

This clonotype has ten or more counts. The CDR3 coding sequence is TGTGCCAGCAGATCGTTGTCCTACTCCTACGAGCAGTACTTC. Its protein product is CASRSLSYSYEQYF. The rearrangement joins TRBV6-5 to TRBJ2-7; D is ambiguous. CDR1 and CDR2 from the germline V gene are MNHEY and SVGAGI. This CDR3 spans 14 amino acids. Trimming removed 6 bases at V and 0 bases at J, with 12 bases between.

The CDR3 coding sequence is TGTGCCAGCAGTGGGGGGGGACTAGCGAGTACAATGACCAAAAACATTCAGTACTTC. Protein: CASSGGGLASTMTKNIQYF. This sequence joins TRBV6-1 and TRBJ2-4; 10 nucleotides line up with TRBD2. Trimming at V came to 4 bases and at J to 2 bases, leaving 14 bases not matched to a gene. Germline CDR1 and CDR2: MNHNS and SASEGT. The length of the CDR3 is 19 residues.

Ten or more counts support this clonotype. The chain uses TRBV4-3 and TRBJ2-1; TRBD1 aligns across 10 bases. Germline V CDR1 and CDR2: LGHNA, YSLEER. The CDR3 totals 15 residues. The junction had 9 bases not matched to a gene; V was cut back by 5 bases and J by 8 bases. The CDR3 DNA follows: TGCGCCAGCAGCGCCCCCGGGACAGGGGTCGATGAGCAGTTCTTC. Translated: CASSAPGTGVDEQFF.

This clonotype has at least ten counts. J is TRBJ2-1 and V is TRBV20-1; 7 positions match TRBD2. The trim removed 1 base at V and 6 bases at J, leaving 6 bases unmatched. The CDR3 loop spans 14 amino acids. The germline CDR1 and CDR2 sequences are DFQATT and SNEGSKA (reference sequence). The chain's CDR3 is CSARVLREINEQFF. The CDR3 DNA is TGCAGTGCTAGAGTGTTGCGGGAGATCAATGAGCAGTTCTTC.

Many counts were recorded for this clonotype. This chain links TRBV5-5 with TRBJ2-7; 11 bases are shared with TRBD1. V gave up 2 bases and J gave up 6 bases; unmatched junction bases: 16. CDR1 is SGHKS, CDR2 YYEKEE, per germline (reference sequence). The CDR3 totals 18 residues. The CDR3 reads CASSLGGGQGAPRGEQYF. In nucleotides, the CDR3 is TGTGCCAGCAGCTTAGGGGGAGGACAGGGGGCTCCCCGGGGCGAGCAGTACTTC.

Of note for this clonotype: One end of the junction is discordant with germline, which a read error may explain. J is TRBJ2-1 and V is TRBV20-1; D is possibly TRBD2 (7 bases). CDR1 and CDR2 from the germline V gene are DFQATT and SNEGSKA (reference sequence). The CDR3 extends over 13 amino acids. CDR3 sequence (DNA): TGCAGTGTTCCAGCGGGACATCACAACGAGCAGTTCTTC. It specifies CSVPAGHHNEQFF.

The chain employs TRBV19 and TRBJ1-1, with 10 bases matching TRBD1. Trimming removed 6 bases from V and 4 bases from J; junction bases left unmatched: 11. The CDR3 has 16 amino acids. Looked up from germline, CDR1 is LNHDA and CDR2 is SQIVND (reference sequence). For the CDR3, the DNA is TGTGCCAGTAGCTACGACAGGGGGCGGGTGGGCACTGAAGCTTTCTTT. Its protein is CASSYDRGRVGTEAFF.

The chain recombines TRBV6-2 or TRBV6-3 with TRBJ1-1; no reliable D call. The germline gives CDR1 MNHEY, CDR2 SVGEGT. The CDR3 contains 13 residues. The germline V and J ends were trimmed by 0 bases and 3 bases, with 5 bases remaining between them. CDR3 DNA sequence: TGTGCCAGCAGTTACTCGGGGTACACTGAAGCTTTCTTT. Protein: CASSYSGYTEAFF.